The 15 T cell receptor beta chains below come from one sample, sequenced in a study of blood T cell repertoires in COVID-19. TCRdb keeps only in-frame clones here, not all; method: immunoSEQ multiplex PCR. The sample holds 54,000 or so clones; about 84% are singletons and the top ten take around 23%. Material: peripheral blood. The receptors stem from a woman older than 75 with acute or convalescent COVID-19.

V gene TRBV15 combines with J gene TRBJ1-2; D unclear. The CDR3 loop spans 12 amino acids. Germline V gene sequence: CDR1 LNHNV, CDR2 YYDKDF (reference sequence). Trimming shortened V by 0 bases and J by 5 bases, and 4 bases separated the two germline ends. CDR3 coding DNA: TGTGCCACCAGCAGAGATCAGTATGGCTACACCTTC. Protein: CATSRDQYGYTF. Together with reference TRBV15 and TRBJ1-2, the CDR3 gives the full variable domain: DAMVIQNPRYQVTQFGKPVTLSCSQTLNHNVMYWYQQKSSQAPKLLFHYYDKDFNNEADTPDNFQSRRPNTSFCFLDIRSPGLGDTAMYLCATSRDQYGYTFGSGTRLTVV.

V usage is TRBV12-3 or TRBV12-4 and J usage is TRBJ2-5; D remains ambiguous. V was trimmed by 3 bases and J by 0 bases, leaving 5 bases between them. This CDR3 is 13 amino acids long. The CDR3 region has the DNA TGTGCCAGCAGTTTGAACTACCAAGAGACCCAGTACTTC. Translation gives CASSLNYQETQYF.

This rearrangement joins TRBV5-4 to TRBJ2-1; a weak D match, TRBD2 (5 bases). The CDR3 loop spans 15 amino acids. V lost 5 bases and J lost 0, with 12 bases in between. The V gene's germline CDR1 is SGHNT and CDR2 YYREEE (reference sequence). Written as DNA, the CDR3 is TGTGCCAGCAGTCAGGTGGGGAGCTCCTACAATGAGCAGTTCTTC. It is translated as CASSQVGSSYNEQFF. The full variable domain, completed using reference TRBV5-4 and TRBJ2-1, is ETGVTQSPTHLIKTRGQQVTLRCSSQSGHNTVSWYQQALGQGPQFIFQYYREEENGRGNFPPRFSGLQFPNYSSELNVNALELDDSALYLCASSQVGSSYNEQFFGPGTRLTVL.

This chain joins TRBV5-4 and TRBJ1-3; no firm D call. Germline CDR1 SGHNT, CDR2 YYREEE (reference sequence). The V end was cut by 3 bases, the J end by 0 bases, with 7 bases between. This CDR3 spans 14 amino acids. The CDR3 protein is CASSYDTSGNTIYF. CDR3 DNA: TGTGCCAGCAGCTACGACACCTCTGGAAACACCATATATTTT.

The chain combines TRBV7-8 with TRBJ2-1; D unclear. This CDR3 region has 15 residues. The V end lost 0 bases, the J end lost 2 bases, and 8 bases lay between the germline ends. CDR1 SGHVS and CDR2 FQNEAQ come from the germline V gene. The CDR3 bases are TGTGCCAGCAGCTTAGCCCCTAGTACCTACAATGAGCAGTTCTTC. Protein: CASSLAPSTYNEQFF. The entire variable domain, with the rest obtained from reference TRBV7-8 and TRBJ2-1, is as follows: GAGVSQSPRYKVAKRGQDVALRCDPISGHVSLFWYQQALGQGPEFLTYFQNEAQLDKSGLPSDRFFAERPEGSVSTLKIQRTQQEDSAVYLCASSLAPSTYNEQFFGPGTRLTVL.

CDR3 residues: CSASGQQPQHF. CDR3 sequence (DNA): TGCAGTGCTAGTGGTCAACAGCCCCAGCATTTT. The J gene is TRBJ1-5, the V gene TRBV20-1; D ambiguous. V dropped 3 bases and J dropped 7 bases, with 7 bases sitting between them. The V gene's germline CDR1 is DFQATT and CDR2 SNEGSKA (reference sequence). The CDR3 is 11 amino acids.

With respect to this clone: The germline gene is not matched at one end of the junction; a read error may be the cause. The chain employs TRBV5-1 and TRBJ2-2, with 8 bases fitting TRBD1. The germline CDR1 and CDR2 sequences are SGHRS and YFSETQ. The CDR3 has 15 residues. CDR3 DNA: TGCGCCAGCAGCTTGGGACAGGGGAACATCGGGGAGCTGTTTTTT. Translated: CASSLGQGNIGELFF.

The chain uses TRBV11-1 and TRBJ2-1; D might be TRBD2 (6 bases). Germline CDR1 and CDR2: SGHAT and FQDESV (reference sequence). Trimming took off 5 bases at V and 1 base at J, with 12 bases between the two ends. The CDR3 consists of 15 residues. CDR3 in DNA: TGTGCCAGCAGCCGAGGGCGGGGTTCCTACAATGAGCAGTTCTTC. This sequence encodes CASSRGRGSYNEQFF.

This clone has more than one count but fewer than ten. The CDR3 here is CASSLGGPIYF. For the CDR3, the DNA is TGTGCCAGCTCGCTTGGGGGCCCCATATATTTT. J is TRBJ1-3 and V is TRBV12-3 or TRBV12-4; possible D gene TRBD1, 6 bases. The CDR3 extends over 11 amino acids. Trimming pared 8 bases from V and 11 bases from J, leaving 13 bases between.

The count of this clone is one. The CDR3 sequence: CASSTPGQQETQYF. The CDR3 DNA reads TGTGCCAGTAGTACACCGGGACAGCAAGAGACCCAGTACTTC. The chain is built from TRBV19 and TRBJ2-5, with 7 positions matching TRBD1. The V segment lost 4 bases and the J segment 2 bases; nucleotides outside the gene matches: 4. This CDR3 has 14 residues. Germline values: CDR1 LNHDA, CDR2 SQIVND (reference sequence).

In this sample, this clone turned up once. The rearrangement links TRBV5-4 to TRBJ1-1; a weak D match, TRBD1 (5 bases). Germline CDR1 SGHNT, CDR2 YYREEE (reference sequence). The CDR3 is 13 amino acids. Trimming took 7 bases from V and 0 from J, leaving 10 bases between them. This chain's CDR3 is CASGETVNTEAFF. The CDR3 DNA follows: TGTGCCAGCGGAGAGACAGTGAACACTGAAGCTTTCTTT.

The chain links TRBV6-2 or TRBV6-3 to TRBJ2-7; possibly TRBD2 for D (7 bases). The V gene lost 2 bases and the J gene lost 2 bases, with 19 bases spanning the gap. Germline V gene sequence: CDR1 MNHEY, CDR2 SVGEGT. The CDR3 extends over 17 amino acids. The CDR3 DNA sequence: TGTGCCAGCAGTTACACCATCGGGGGGCCGAAAACCTACGAGCAGTACGTC. Its translation is CASSYTIGGPKTYEQYV.

V gene TRBV20-1 combines with J gene TRBJ1-2; the match to TRBD1 covers 7 bases. CDR1 and CDR2 (germline): DFQATT, SNEGSKA (reference sequence). The ends lost 6 bases at V and 13 bases at J; junction bases unmatched: 8. The CDR3 is made up of 10 amino acids. The CDR3 DNA reads as TGCAGTGCCGGGACAGCCTCCAGCACCTTC. This sequence encodes CSAGTASSTF.

The V call is TRBV29-1, the J call TRBJ1-1; 7 positions agree with TRBD1. Germline V gene sequence: CDR1 SQVTM, CDR2 ANQGSEA. V was clipped by 6 bases and J by 7 bases; unmatched bases: 2. The CDR3 is 10 amino acids. The CDR3 coding sequence is TGCAGCGTCCGGGACAGTGAAGCTTTCTTT. Its protein product is CSVRDSEAFF.

V usage is TRBV7-3 and J usage is TRBJ1-6; D is possibly TRBD1 (5 bases). With 5 bases removed from V and 9 bases from J, the gap between germline ends came to 14 bases. This CDR3 is built from 14 residues. Per the germline V gene, CDR1 is SGHTA and CDR2 is FQGTGA. This chain's CDR3 is CASSRDGGSSPLHF. CDR3 in DNA: TGTGCCAGCAGCCGGGACGGGGGAAGTTCACCCCTCCACTTT.